This TCR beta chain was documented in a study of blood T cell repertoires in COVID-19 (TCRdb year 2020). Broadly, across the study: Samples covering the acute and convalescent phases of COVID-19 were provided by collaborators in the United States, Italy and Spain. The material from the prospective study consisted of cDNA or gDNA derived from T cells, B-cell-depleted T cells, or PBMCs. Subjects who had been exposed to COVID-19, were actively infected with it, or had recovered from it provided the deeply sampled blood TCRbeta repertoires that made up the dataset. The repertoires were made available in a free public database intended to serve as a resource for research on the immune response to SARS-CoV-2. The samples were drawn from two sources: the first 160 participants of the ongoing ImmuneRACE study, and 1,000 to 1,500 subjects contributed by 6 global collaborators. Nearly every sample came with metadata listing a de-identified subject ID, COVID-19 status, age in years and sex. Where available, HLA class I and class II types were taken from metadata supplied by the sample provider and were not determined by assay-based typing.

General conclusions and limits of the study: Clinical and demographic metadata were provided uncurated, with the amount varying by source and participant.

TCRbeta CDR3 regions were amplified from genomic DNA using the immunoSEQ Assay, a bias-controlled multiplex PCR. Per the authors' processing: Nucleated cell counts per sample were estimated from amplification of reference gene primers within the assay. To quantify the absolute abundance of each unique TCRbeta CDR3 rearrangement, sequence reads were collapsed and filtered. For each sample, productive Simpson clonality was calculated as the square root of Simpson's diversity index over productive rearrangements. TCRdb's version of the immuneACCESS table is confined to in-frame rearrangements and falls short of the full clone set. An unresolved V gene accounts for under half of the shortfall where checked; the remainder is of unknown origin. V and J calls and clone size are given by that table; D and trimming were obtained from the DNA. This sample has 250,000 to 300,000 clones in its table, and approximately 85% of those were observed once. The top ten clones comprise about 5.1% of the sample.

There are 14 amino acids in the CDR3, from cysteine to phenylalanine inclusive. Only the CDR3 DNA stays, 42 bases, in frame from base 1. The germline V gene (reference sequence) gives CDR1 as LNHDA and CDR2 as SQIVND. Trimming removed 5 bases from V and 3 bases from J; the gene matches leave 5 bases unexplained. Collaborating institutions collected whole blood in K2EDTA tubes following their own protocols. For TCRbeta analysis, collaborators shipped samples in one of three forms: frozen whole blood, isolated PBMCs, or DNA extracted from either of those sample types. In the case of this clone: It has no known antigen specificity. Nothing much larger sits one base from this clone, and base qualities are not available.

The source of this sequence is a man aged 50 or older with active or convalescent COVID-19. The rearrangement joined TRBV19 to TRBJ2-3, and TRBD2 aligns with 7 junction nucleotides. Sequences were obtained from peripheral blood. The DNA sequence follows: TGTGCCAGTAGTGCCGTACTAGCGACAGATACGCAGTATTTT. This translates into CASSAVLATDTQYF.